The rows below give T cell receptor beta chains drawn from one sample of a study of T-cell memory formation after mild COVID-19. TCRdb re-analysed the 5' RACE reads in MiXCR, keeping a single row per CDR3 protein. The repertoire holds 250,000 to 350,000 distinct CDR3 sequences, with less than 20% as singletons. Sequencing used PBMCs or a T cell subset sorted from them (not recorded which). The receptors were sampled from a young man who had mild COVID-19 (a few samples of this study predate the infection). Cell type and time point are not known. CDR3s include the opening cysteine and the closing phenylalanine or tryptophan. The order of the fields is CDR3 DNA, CDR3 protein, clone size, J gene, V gene, D gene. The D gene is left open where the match is weak. Expanded clones get a size class; other rows say once, few or many, or leave the size out.

TGTGCCAGCAGGGAGGGGATTTGGAATTCACCCCTCCACTTT	CASREGIWNSPLHF	few	TRBJ1-6	TRBV12-3/TRBV12-4	.
TGTGCCAGCAGCTTATGGATCGGGAACACCGGGGAGCTGTTTTTT	CASSLWIGNTGELFF	few	TRBJ2-2	TRBV5-5	.
TGTGCCAGCAGCTTAGAGCGGGGGAGCTCCTACAATGAGCAGTTCTTC	CASSLERGSSYNEQFF	many	TRBJ2-1	TRBV7-2	TRBD2
TGTGCCAGCAGTTACGACCCTTTCTCTGCGGGGGGGCCGACGCAGTATTTT	CASSYDPFSAGGPTQYF	.	TRBJ2-3	TRBV6-2/TRBV6-3	TRBD2
TGTGCCATCACGGAACCTGCGGGGGGGCGTACAGATACGCAGTATTTT	CAITEPAGGRTDTQYF	.	TRBJ2-3	TRBV10-3	TRBD2
TGTGCCAGCGCCCGTCCGTCTACAGGGAGCGATGAGCAGTTCTTC	CASARPSTGSDEQFF	.	TRBJ2-1	TRBV7-9	.
TGTGCCAGCAGCCGGGACATTCTTCGCTACACCTTC	CASSRDILRYTF	.	TRBJ1-2	TRBV12-3/TRBV12-4	.
TGCGCCAGCAGCTCGGGGAGGGATGAGCAGTTCTTC	CASSSGRDEQFF	few	TRBJ2-1	TRBV5-1	TRBD2
TGCGCCAGCAGCTTCCGAGCCGCCGGGGAGCTGTTTTTT	CASSFRAAGELFF	few	TRBJ2-2	TRBV5-1	.
TGTGCCAGCACCCTGGGGGTAGCGGGCACAGATACGCAGTATTTT	CASTLGVAGTDTQYF	few	TRBJ2-3	TRBV9	.
TGCAGTGCCCACCCGGGCGGACTAGCGGGGGGGCGAGCAGATACGCAGTATTTT	CSAHPGGLAGGRADTQYF	.	TRBJ2-3	TRBV20-1	TRBD2
TGCAGCGTCCAGCGGGGGAGCGAGCAGTACTTC	CSVQRGSEQYF	few	TRBJ2-7	TRBV29-1	TRBD2
TGCAGTGCTTCCGATCGGGTACACTATGGCTACACCTTC	CSASDRVHYGYTF	.	TRBJ1-2	TRBV20-1	.
TGTGCCAGCAGCTCCCTCGGAGGGGTGGGAGAGACCCAGTACTTC	CASSSLGGVGETQYF	.	TRBJ2-5	TRBV7-2	.
TGTGCCAGCAGCAATCCTATAGCGGGGAACACCGGGGAGCTGTTTTTT	CASSNPIAGNTGELFF	.	TRBJ2-2	TRBV7-3	TRBD2
TGTGCCAGCAGCCCCTGGAGGGGGCAGCCAGATACGCAGTATTTT	CASSPWRGQPDTQYF	.	TRBJ2-3	TRBV6-5	.
TGCAGCGTGCCGGGGCAGGGGAACACAGATACGCAGTATTTT	CSVPGQGNTDTQYF	few	TRBJ2-3	TRBV29-1	.
TGTGCCAGCAGCTTGGAGGTGTGGGAGAACACTGAAGCTTTCTTT	CASSLEVWENTEAFF	many	TRBJ1-1	TRBV5-4	.